These 14 T cell receptor beta chains came from one sample sequenced in a study of blood T cell repertoires in COVID-19. TCRdb's copy holds only in-frame clones and misses some; the assay was immunoSEQ multiplex PCR. The sample lists around 42,000 clones; approximately 88% were seen once. The sequenced sample was peripheral blood. These receptor sequences come from a human donor in a cohort sampled during active COVID-19.

This chain uses TRBV5-6 with TRBJ2-3, with no clear D. Germline V gene sequence: CDR1 SGHDT, CDR2 YYEEEE. The germline V and J ends were trimmed by 4 bases and 6 bases, with 15 bases remaining between them. This CDR3 is built from 14 residues. The CDR3: CASSTRSRTDTQYF. CDR3 DNA: TGTGCCAGCAGCACCCGGAGTAGAACCGATACGCAGTATTTT.

V and J are TRBV11-2 and TRBJ1-2, with TRBD1 matching over 8 bases. Germline V gives CDR1 SGHAT, CDR2 FQNNGV. V was clipped by 4 bases and J by 8 bases; unmatched bases: 9. This CDR3 is built from 14 residues. This CDR3 is CASSWARTGRGYTF. In DNA, the CDR3 is TGTGCCAGCAGCTGGGCAAGGACAGGGCGAGGCTACACCTTC.

The chain carries TRBV9 and TRBJ2-1; 9 nucleotides agree with TRBD2. V gave up 3 bases and J gave up 4 bases; unmatched junction bases: 5. Germline V gene sequence: CDR1 SGDLS, CDR2 YYNGEE. The length of the CDR3 is 15 residues. The CDR3 protein is CASSERGDLYNEQFF. The CDR3 DNA reads as TGTGCCAGCAGCGAGCGGGGGGACCTGTACAATGAGCAGTTCTTC. The whole variable domain, filled in from reference TRBV9 and TRBJ2-1, reads DSGVTQTPKHLITATGQRVTLRCSPRSGDLSVYWYQQSLDQGLQFLIQYYNGEERAKGNILERFSAQQFPDLHSELNLSSLELGDSALYFCASSERGDLYNEQFFGPGTRLTVL.

The rearrangement uses TRBV30 and TRBJ1-2, with 8 bases fitting TRBD1. Germline CDR1 and CDR2: GTSNPN and SVGIG (reference sequence). This CDR3 contains 16 residues. V shed 1 base and J 2 bases; nucleotides not matched to a gene: 9. CDR3 sequence: CAWSGQGARGNYGYTF. In nucleotides, the CDR3 is TGTGCCTGGAGTGGGCAGGGGGCGCGGGGGAACTATGGCTACACCTTC.

The chain combines TRBV19 with TRBJ2-7, with TRBD2 identical over 8 bases. This CDR3 spans 15 amino acids. Germline-derived CDR1 and CDR2 are LNHDA and SQIVND (reference sequence). The V gene end was trimmed by 5 bases and the J gene end by 6 bases; junction bases not matched to a gene: 12. CDR3 loop: CASSPLAGPLGEQYF. CDR3 nucleotides: TGTGCCAGTAGTCCGTTAGCGGGGCCCCTTGGCGAGCAGTACTTC.

The chain is built from TRBV6-2 or TRBV6-3 and TRBJ2-3, with D tentatively TRBD2 (6 bases). CDR1 MNHEY and CDR2 SVGEGT come from the germline V gene. The CDR3 loop spans 15 amino acids. V was trimmed by 2 bases and J by 7 bases, leaving 16 bases between them. The DNA of the CDR3 is TGTGCCAGCAGTTACGACGGGAGTATTTTGAATACGCAGTATTTT. The encoded protein is CASSYDGSILNTQYF.

This sequence joins TRBV4-3 and TRBJ2-7, with D tentatively TRBD2 (5 bases). The germline CDR1 and CDR2 sequences are LGHNA and YSLEER. CDR3 length: 17 amino acids. Trimming stripped 0 bases from V and 2 bases from J, with 17 bases between. CDR3 nucleotide sequence: TGCGCCAGCAGCCAAGATTCGACCTGGACTGGGACCTACGAGCAGTACTTC. Encoded protein: CASSQDSTWTGTYEQYF.

The chain carries TRBV7-9 and TRBJ1-1, with 8 bases identical to TRBD1. Germline CDR1 SEHNR, CDR2 FQNEAQ (reference sequence). The CDR3 consists of 17 residues. After removal of 0 bases from V and 4 bases from J, the junction contained 10 bases not matched to a gene. Here the CDR3 DNA reads TGTGCCAGCAGCTTAGCCCAAGGACAGGGACTGGGCACTGAAGCTTTCTTT. Protein sequence: CASSLAQGQGLGTEAFF. The variable domain in full, with the rest retrieved from reference TRBV7-9 and TRBJ1-1, is DTGVSQNPRHKITKRGQNVTFRCDPISEHNRLYWYRQTLGQGPEFLTYFQNEAQLEKSRLLSDRFSAERPKGSFSTLEIQRTEQGDSAMYLCASSLAQGQGLGTEAFFGQGTRLTVV.

The chain joins TRBV7-3 to TRBJ2-5; TRBD1 matches 7 bases. The CDR3 is 13 amino acids. Germline trimming cut 2 bases from V and 5 bases from J; bases unmatched to any gene: 2. Germline V gives CDR1 SGHTA, CDR2 FQGTGA. This chain's CDR3 is CASSLGTAETQYF. Written as DNA, the CDR3 is TGTGCCAGCAGCTTAGGGACAGCCGAGACCCAGTACTTC.

The chain uses TRBV5-4 and TRBJ1-6, with D perhaps matching TRBD1 (5 bases). V was clipped by 4 bases and J by 2 bases, with 16 bases between them. This CDR3 spans 17 amino acids. The germline V gene encodes CDR1 SGHNT and CDR2 YYREEE (reference sequence). In nucleotides, the CDR3 is TGTGCCAGCAGCCTGCGGAGGGACCCCACCTATAATTCACCCCTCCACTTT. Translated: CASSLRRDPTYNSPLHF.

In its sample, this clone was seen a few times. This sequence joins TRBV7-9 and TRBJ1-2, with 7 nucleotides matching TRBD1. In germline, CDR1 is SEHNR, CDR2 FQNEAQ (reference sequence). The junction had 8 bases not matched to a gene; V was cut back by 5 bases and J by 2 bases. This CDR3 is built from 15 residues. The CDR3 DNA reads TGTGCCAGCAGCCGTACAGGGGTGGGAAACTATGGCTACACCTTC. Translation: CASSRTGVGNYGYTF.

The chain uses TRBV11-3 and TRBJ2-1; possible D gene TRBD1, 5 bases. V lost 5 bases and J lost 0, with 11 bases in between. Per germline, CDR1 SGHNT and CDR2 YENEEA. This CDR3 is built from 15 residues. In DNA form, the CDR3 reads TGTGCCAGCAGCCTCAGGGTTAGCTCCTACAATGAGCAGTTCTTC. Translated: CASSLRVSSYNEQFF. The full variable domain, with the rest looked up from reference TRBV11-3 and TRBJ2-1, is EAGVVQSPRYKIIEKKQPVAFWCNPISGHNTLYWYLQNLGQGPELLIRYENEEAVDDSQLPKDRFSAERLKGVDSTLKIQPAELGDSAVYLCASSLRVSSYNEQFFGPGTRLTVL.

This clone came up a few times. V usage is TRBV5-1 and J usage is TRBJ2-3; TRBD2 might be the D (7 bases). There are 16 residues in the CDR3. Germline V gene data show CDR1 as SGHRS and CDR2 as YFSETQ. The V end was cut by 1 base, the J end by 6 bases, with 18 bases between. The CDR3 DNA reads TGCGCCAGCAGCTTGAGTGCAGGGGCCGGGGGGGATACGCAGTATTTT. It encodes CASSLSAGAGGDTQYF.

The CDR3 is CASRMTSGGSYEQYF. CDR3 in DNA: TGTGCCAGCAGGATGACTAGCGGGGGAAGCTACGAGCAGTACTTC. This chain connects TRBV6-6 to TRBJ2-7; TRBD2 matches at 12 bases. The CDR3 is made up of 15 amino acids. Germline CDR1 is MNHNY and CDR2 is SVGAGI (reference sequence). The J segment lost 3 bases and the V segment lost 6 bases, leaving 6 bases of the junction unmatched.